The 21 T cell receptor beta chains below were found in one sample sequenced in a study of shared T cell receptors in the human thymus (dated by TCRdb to the early 2020s). Library generation was performed with the immunoSEQ multiplex PCR assay. Not all clones reach the TCRdb copy of this immuneACCESS table, which keeps in-frame sequences only. Checked studies attribute under half of the gap to unresolved V genes and leave the rest unexplained. For this sample the table gives about 380,000 clones, of which roughly 94% were detected only once. The top ten clones comprise roughly 0.02% of the sample. What was sequenced was thymocytes. These receptors came from a human donor.

This clone was observed once. The V gene is TRBV5-1, the J gene TRBJ1-4; a possible D gene is TRBD1 (6 bases). The germline CDR1 and CDR2 sequences are SGHRS and YFSETQ. The CDR3 totals 14 residues. Trimming took off 2 bases at V and 8 bases at J, with 13 bases between the two ends. The CDR3 reads CASSFRGSGEKLFF. Written as DNA, the CDR3 is TGCGCCAGCAGCTTCAGGGGCTCGGGGGAAAAACTGTTTTTT.

The chain uses TRBV6-1 and TRBJ2-7; TRBD2 might be the D (5 bases). V was shortened by 6 bases and J by 7 bases, with 22 bases between the two germline ends. The germline gives CDR1 MNHNS, CDR2 SASEGT. This CDR3 spans 15 amino acids. The CDR3 DNA follows: TGTGCCAGCAGAACCAAGAAAGCGGTCCATTGGGAGCAGTACTTC. This translates into CASRTKKAVHWEQYF.

J is TRBJ1-2 and V is TRBV6-5; D possibly corresponds to TRBD1 (6 bases). The CDR3 is 16 residues long. The V and J ends lost 4 bases and 4 bases respectively, with 19 bases between them. Germline V gene data show CDR1 as MNHEY and CDR2 as SVGAGI. CDR3 residues: CASSLLAAGASYGYTF. The CDR3 DNA reads as TGTGCCAGCAGTTTATTAGCGGCAGGGGCCTCCTATGGCTACACCTTC.

The chain couples TRBV4-1 to TRBJ2-3, with TRBD2 matching 12 bases. The length of the CDR3 is 16 residues. CDR1 is MGHRA and CDR2 is YSYEKL in the germline V gene. V shed 6 bases and J 4 bases; nucleotides not matched to a gene: 8. In DNA, the CDR3 is TGCGCCAGCAGACTTCGACTAGCGGGAGTGGCAGATACGCAGTATTTT. Encoded protein: CASRLRLAGVADTQYF.

V and J are TRBV11-2 and TRBJ2-7; 11 nucleotides line up with TRBD2. V was clipped by 6 bases and J by 6 bases; unmatched bases: 13. The CDR3 spans 16 residues. Germline assignment: CDR1 SGHAT and CDR2 FQNNGV. The CDR3 spells CASSFSGRASLGEQYF. Written as DNA, the CDR3 is TGTGCCAGCAGTTTTAGCGGGAGGGCCTCCTTGGGCGAGCAGTACTTC. The variable domain in full, with the rest retrieved from reference TRBV11-2 and TRBJ2-7, is EAGVAQSPRYKIIEKRQSVAFWCNPISGHATLYWYQQILGQGPKLLIQFQNNGVVDDSQLPKDRFSAERLKGVDSTLKIQPAKLEDSAVYLCASSFSGRASLGEQYFGPGTRLTVT.

In its sample, this clone was seen a few times. The chain recombines TRBV21-1 with TRBJ1-1; TRBD1, the table's D call, lacks a check against the DNA. TRBV21-1 is a recognized pseudogene. This CDR3 contains 14 residues. CDR3 DNA: TGTGCCAGCAGCAAAGGGACAGGGTGGACTGAAGCTTTCTTT. Its protein is CASSKGTGWTEAFF.

The chain joins TRBV6-1 to TRBJ1-2; D is undetermined. With 4 bases removed from V and 0 bases from J, the gap between germline ends came to 9 bases. CDR1 is MNHNS and CDR2 is SASEGT in the germline V gene. The CDR3 covers 14 residues. The CDR3 is CASSGLRTNYGYTF. CDR3 DNA sequence: TGTGCCAGCAGTGGACTCAGGACTAACTATGGCTACACCTTC.

V and J are TRBV7-9 and TRBJ2-5; maybe TRBD2 (6 bases). This CDR3 is 13 amino acids long. V shed 5 bases and J shed 5 bases, with 12 bases lying between them. Germline CDR1 reads SEHNR; CDR2 reads FQNEAQ (reference sequence). The CDR3 here is CASSDPGAETQYF. DNA for the CDR3: TGTGCCAGCAGCGATCCGGGAGCCGAGACCCAGTACTTC.

The chain couples TRBV5-4 to TRBJ2-3; a possible D gene is TRBD2 (7 bases). Trimming removed 5 bases from V and 5 bases from J, with 24 bases in between. The V gene's germline CDR1 is SGHNT and CDR2 YYREEE (reference sequence). The CDR3 is 17 amino acids. The chain's CDR3 is CASRSKGGEEGKDTQYF. DNA of the CDR3: TGTGCCAGCAGATCAAAGGGGGGGGAGGAGGGCAAAGATACGCAGTATTTT.

J is TRBJ1-1 and V is TRBV7-2; D is undetermined. Germline assignment: CDR1 SGHTA and CDR2 FQGNSA. Deletions cut 3 bases from V and 1 base from J, with 12 bases between. The CDR3 is made up of 15 amino acids. CDR3 DNA: TGTGCCAGCAGCTTTAGTGGGGAGGGGAACACTGAAGCTTTCTTT. This gives the protein CASSFSGEGNTEAFF.

The genes are TRBV7-6 and TRBJ2-1; the D gene is possibly TRBD2 (5 bases). This CDR3 has 16 residues. Trimming stripped 5 bases from V and 0 bases from J, with 14 bases between. CDR1 is SGHVS and CDR2 is FNYEAQ in the germline V gene. CDR3 in amino acids: CASSPERLASYNEQFF. For the CDR3, the DNA is TGTGCCAGCAGCCCAGAGCGGTTAGCCTCCTACAATGAGCAGTTCTTC.

V gene TRBV27 combines with J gene TRBJ2-7; TRBD1 matches 8 bases. With V trimmed by 0 bases and J by 2 bases, 3 bases remained unmatched. This CDR3 spans 15 amino acids. Germline CDR1 MNHEY, CDR2 SMNVEV (reference sequence). CDR3 coding DNA: TGTGCCAGCAGTTTATCGCGGACAGGGACCTACGAGCAGTACTTC. It yields the protein CASSLSRTGTYEQYF.

The chain employs TRBV7-8 and TRBJ2-7, with 10 bases identical to TRBD1. The CDR3 consists of 14 residues. With V trimmed by 5 bases and J by 6 bases, 7 bases remained unmatched. Germline CDR1 is SGHVS and CDR2 is FQNEAQ. CDR3 loop: CASSHDRGRGEQYF. CDR3 bases: TGTGCCAGCAGCCACGACAGGGGGCGAGGCGAGCAGTACTTC. Complete variable domain (other parts from reference TRBV7-8 and TRBJ2-7): GAGVSQSPRYKVAKRGQDVALRCDPISGHVSLFWYQQALGQGPEFLTYFQNEAQLDKSGLPSDRFFAERPEGSVSTLKIQRTQQEDSAVYLCASSHDRGRGEQYFGPGTRLTVT.

The V and J genes are TRBV7-9 and TRBJ1-2; weak D call: TRBD1 (5 bases). This CDR3 spans 18 amino acids. Trimming took off 1 base at V and 3 bases at J, with 21 bases between the two ends. The germline V gene encodes CDR1 SEHNR and CDR2 FQNEAQ (reference sequence). As DNA, the CDR3 is TGTGCCAGCAGCTTAGTGGCCCGGACACCCGTAGGATACTATGGCTACACCTTC. It is translated as CASSLVARTPVGYYGYTF.

This clone was detected once. The chain couples TRBV11-2 to TRBJ2-1, with D possibly TRBD2 on 6 matching bases. Germline lookup yields CDR1 SGHAT and CDR2 FQNNGV. The CDR3 extends over 15 amino acids. The V end lost 6 bases, the J end lost 6 bases, and 18 bases lay between the germline ends. The CDR3 loop is CASSRPKRRGNEQFF. In DNA form, the CDR3 reads TGTGCCAGCAGTCGTCCGAAGCGGAGGGGCAATGAGCAGTTCTTC.

The rearrangement joins TRBV19 to TRBJ2-7; D assignment may be TRBD1 or TRBD2 (5 bases each). The CDR3 runs to 13 residues. CDR1 and CDR2 (germline): LNHDA, SQIVND (reference sequence). Between the trimmed V and J ends, which lost 5 bases and 2 bases, there was a span of 10 bases. The CDR3 loop is CASSSRDPYEQYF. The CDR3 bases are TGTGCCAGTAGTTCCCGGGACCCCTACGAGCAGTACTTC.

The CDR3 here is CASSLLGYNEQFF. CDR3 nucleotides: TGTGCCAGCAGCTTGTTGGGCTACAATGAGCAGTTCTTC. J is TRBJ2-1 and V is TRBV5-4; D is ambiguous. The germline gives CDR1 SGHNT, CDR2 YYREEE (reference sequence). V was trimmed by 1 base and J by 3 bases, leaving 5 bases between them. CDR3 length: 13 residues.

The CDR3 reads CASSLMWTMRDIQETQYF. CDR3 DNA sequence: TGCGCCAGCAGCCTAATGTGGACTATGCGGGATATCCAAGAGACCCAGTACTTC. The chain links TRBV4-1 to TRBJ2-5; TRBD2 is a possible D gene (6 bases). The CDR3 is made up of 18 amino acids. Germline V gives CDR1 MGHRA, CDR2 YSYEKL. Trimming shortened V by 4 bases and J by 1 base, and 22 bases separated the two germline ends.

This clone came up once. The chain's CDR3 is CASTAGLAPYNEQFF. The CDR3 DNA follows: TGCGCCAGCACCGCGGGACTAGCGCCATACAATGAGCAGTTCTTC. The chain is built from TRBV4-3 and TRBJ2-1, with 10 bases lining up with TRBD2. This CDR3 region has 15 residues. Trimming removed 7 bases from V and 4 bases from J; junction bases left unmatched: 7. Germline V gene data show CDR1 as LGHNA and CDR2 as YSLEER.

In DNA form, the CDR3 reads TGTGCCAGCAGCCCGTCCTTGGGCATTCAGTACTTC. As protein: CASSPSLGIQYF. This rearrangement joins TRBV7-9 to TRBJ2-4; no clear D gene. The CDR3 spans 12 residues. Trimming left V 5 bases short and J 9 bases short, with 11 bases between. Per the germline V gene, CDR1 is SEHNR and CDR2 is FQNEAQ (reference sequence).

V gene TRBV18 combines with J gene TRBJ1-1; 8 bases agree with TRBD1. CDR3 length: 19 amino acids. Unmatched junction bases numbered 18, after V lost 0 bases and J lost 6 bases. CDR1 is KGHSH, CDR2 LQKENI, per germline. CDR3 region: CASSPPDPGQEGAMAEAFF. DNA for the CDR3: TGTGCCAGCTCACCACCAGATCCGGGACAGGAAGGGGCGATGGCTGAAGCTTTCTTT.